Shown below are 10 T cell receptor beta chains from a single sample sequenced in a study of PD-1 blockade in classical Hodgkin lymphoma. TCRdb keeps only in-frame clones here, not all; method: immunoSEQ multiplex PCR. There are tens of thousands of clones in the sample; nearly 90% occur only once, and approximately 11% lies in the top ten. Every single patient, without exception, relapsed after autologous stem cell transplantation, and brentuximab vedotin exposure varied. The starting material was peripheral blood mononuclear cells (PBMCs), obtained before the second cycle of nivolumab. These receptors originate from a human donor with classical Hodgkin lymphoma.

The chain is built from TRBV10-1 and TRBJ2-7, with 7 bases matching TRBD1. CDR1 and CDR2 from the germline V gene are WNHNN and SYGVQD (reference sequence). V gave up 3 bases and J gave up 0 bases; unmatched junction bases: 5. The CDR3 spans 15 residues. The CDR3 DNA sequence: TGCGCCAGCAGTGAACAGGGGAAAAACTCCTACGAGCAGTACTTC. Amino acids: CASSEQGKNSYEQYF.

This clone was seen only once. This chain joins TRBV28 and TRBJ2-7; D is uncertain. V was pared by 6 bases and J by 2 bases, with 8 bases between. CDR3 size: 12 residues. Looked up from germline, CDR1 is MDHEN and CDR2 is SYDVKM. The CDR3 DNA sequence: TGTGCCAGCAGCAGTCAGGCCTACGAGCAGTACTTC. Translated, it gives CASSSQAYEQYF.

This chain joins TRBV5-1 and TRBJ2-1; D is tentatively TRBD1 or TRBD2 (5 bases each). The V and J ends lost 1 base and 10 bases respectively, with 27 bases between them. This CDR3 spans 18 amino acids. Germline V gives CDR1 SGHRS, CDR2 YFSETQ. The CDR3 spells CASSLLGRVSGREWEQFF. CDR3 bases: TGCGCCAGCAGCTTGTTGGGCAGGGTGTCGGGAAGAGAGTGGGAGCAGTTCTTC.

This chain connects TRBV7-9 to TRBJ2-1; TRBD1 agrees at 8 bases. Germline-derived CDR1 and CDR2 are SEHNR and FQNEAQ (reference sequence). The ends lost 5 bases at V and 7 bases at J; junction bases unmatched: 10. The CDR3 contains 15 residues. The DNA for the CDR3 is TGTGCCAGCAGCCTACAGACAGGGGCCCGAAATGAGCAGTTCTTC. Protein: CASSLQTGARNEQFF.

This CDR3 is CASSLVIVGELFF. CDR3 sequence (DNA): TGTGCCAGCAGCTTAGTTATAGTCGGGGAGCTGTTTTTT. V usage is TRBV7-8 and J usage is TRBJ2-2; no clear D. Trimming took 1 base from V and 7 from J, leaving 7 bases between them. The CDR3 spans 13 residues. Looked up from germline, CDR1 is SGHVS and CDR2 is FQNEAQ. Combining the CDR3 with reference TRBV7-8 and TRBJ2-2 gives the whole variable domain GAGVSQSPRYKVAKRGQDVALRCDPISGHVSLFWYQQALGQGPEFLTYFQNEAQLDKSGLPSDRFFAERPEGSVSTLKIQRTQQEDSAVYLCASSLVIVGELFFGEGSRLTVL.

This chain uses TRBV6-5 with TRBJ1-6; no definite D call. This CDR3 spans 13 amino acids. Between the trimmed V and J ends, which lost 2 bases and 8 bases, there was a span of 7 bases. The germline V gene has CDR1 MNHEY and CDR2 SVGAGI. Here the CDR3 DNA reads TGTGCCAGCAGTTACCTTCGGGATTCACCCCTCCACTTT. This sequence encodes CASSYLRDSPLHF.

This clone has just one count. This rearrangement joins TRBV13 to TRBJ2-5, with a possible D match to TRBD1 (8 bases). The CDR3 covers 14 residues. Trimming removed 5 bases at V and 3 bases at J, with 13 bases between. Germline loops: CDR1 PRHDT, CDR2 FYEKMQ (reference sequence). DNA of the CDR3: TGTGCCAGCAGCAACAGGGGGGGTAAAGAGACCCAGTACTTC. Translation: CASSNRGGKETQYF.

The V and J genes are TRBV19 and TRBJ2-3; D remains ambiguous. Trimming cost V 3 bases and J 4 bases, with 8 bases left between them. Germline assignment: CDR1 LNHDA and CDR2 SQIVND (reference sequence). The CDR3 runs 13 residues. CDR3 residues: CASSIGLADTQYF. CDR3 DNA: TGTGCCAGTAGTATCGGCCTGGCAGATACGCAGTATTTT.

The CDR3 nucleotides read TGTGCCAGCAGAGGGATTTACGAGCAGTACTTC. Its protein product is CASRGIYEQYF. V gene TRBV2 combines with J gene TRBJ2-7; no definite D call. Trimming took off 6 bases at V and 4 bases at J, with 7 bases between the two ends. CDR1 is SNHLY, CDR2 FYNNEI, per germline. This CDR3 comprises 11 residues. Full variable domain (missing parts from reference TRBV2 and TRBJ2-7): EPEVTQTPSHQVTQMGQEVILRCVPISNHLYFYWYRQILGQKVEFLVSFYNNEISEKSEIFDDQFSVERPDGSNFTLKIRSTKLEDSAMYFCASRGIYEQYFGPGTRLTVT.

The CDR3 DNA reads as TGTGCCAGCAGGCAGCTAGCGGGACTCACAGATACGCAGTATTTT. Residues: CASRQLAGLTDTQYF. This chain connects TRBV28 to TRBJ2-3, with 9 bases lining up with TRBD2. The CDR3 length is 15 residues. From germline, CDR1 is MDHEN and CDR2 SYDVKM. The V segment lost 6 bases and the J segment 2 bases; nucleotides outside the gene matches: 6.